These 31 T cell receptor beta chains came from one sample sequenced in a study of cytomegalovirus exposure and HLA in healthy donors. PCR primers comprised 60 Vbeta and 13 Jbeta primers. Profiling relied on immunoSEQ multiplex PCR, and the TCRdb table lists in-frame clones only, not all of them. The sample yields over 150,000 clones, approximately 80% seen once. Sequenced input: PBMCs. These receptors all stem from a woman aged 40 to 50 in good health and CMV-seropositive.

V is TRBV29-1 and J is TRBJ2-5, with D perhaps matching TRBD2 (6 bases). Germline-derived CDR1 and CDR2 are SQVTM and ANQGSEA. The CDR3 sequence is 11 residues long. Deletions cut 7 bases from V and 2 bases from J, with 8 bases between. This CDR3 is CSGGDQETQYF. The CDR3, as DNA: TGCAGCGGGGGGGATCAAGAGACCCAGTACTTC.

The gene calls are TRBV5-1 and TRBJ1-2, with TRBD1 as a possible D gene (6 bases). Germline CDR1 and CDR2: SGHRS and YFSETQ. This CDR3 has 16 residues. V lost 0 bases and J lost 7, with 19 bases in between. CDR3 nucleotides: TGCGCCAGCAGCTTGGGCACAGGGCGAGTTCAGACTGGCTACACCTTC. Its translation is CASSLGTGRVQTGYTF. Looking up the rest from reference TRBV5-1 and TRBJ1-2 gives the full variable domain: KAGVTQTPRYLIKTRGQQVTLSCSPISGHRSVSWYQQTPGQGLQFLFEYFSETQRNKGNFPGRFSGRQFSNSRSEMNVSTLELGDSALYLCASSLGTGRVQTGYTFGSGTRLTVV.

In DNA, the CDR3 is TGTGCCAGCAGTTACTCGAGGACAGGGGGTGACACCATATATTTT. It is translated as CASSYSRTGGDTIYF. The V call is TRBV6-5, the J call TRBJ1-3; 10 bases are shared with TRBD1. Germline loops: CDR1 MNHEY, CDR2 SVGAGI. CDR3 length equals 15 residues. V gave up 0 bases and J gave up 8 bases; unmatched junction bases: 4.

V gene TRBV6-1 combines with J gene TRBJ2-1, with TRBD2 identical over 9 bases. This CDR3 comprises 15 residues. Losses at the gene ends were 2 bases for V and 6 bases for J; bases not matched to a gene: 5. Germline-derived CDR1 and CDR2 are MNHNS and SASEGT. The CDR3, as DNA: TGTGCCAGCAGTGAATGGGGGACTAGCTTCAATGAGCAGTTCTTC. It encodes CASSEWGTSFNEQFF.

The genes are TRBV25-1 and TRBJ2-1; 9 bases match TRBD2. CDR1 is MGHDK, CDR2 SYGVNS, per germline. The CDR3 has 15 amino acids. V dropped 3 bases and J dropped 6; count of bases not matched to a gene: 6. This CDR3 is CASSDAAGGANEQFF. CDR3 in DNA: TGTGCCAGCAGTGATGCAGCGGGGGGCGCCAATGAGCAGTTCTTC.

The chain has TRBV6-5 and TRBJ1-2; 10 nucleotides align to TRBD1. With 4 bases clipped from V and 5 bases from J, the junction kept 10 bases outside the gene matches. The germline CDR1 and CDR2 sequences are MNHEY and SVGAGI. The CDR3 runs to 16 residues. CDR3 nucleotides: TGTGCCAGCAGTTTCCTCGGGGGGACAGGGGCTTATGGCTACACCTTC. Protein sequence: CASSFLGGTGAYGYTF.

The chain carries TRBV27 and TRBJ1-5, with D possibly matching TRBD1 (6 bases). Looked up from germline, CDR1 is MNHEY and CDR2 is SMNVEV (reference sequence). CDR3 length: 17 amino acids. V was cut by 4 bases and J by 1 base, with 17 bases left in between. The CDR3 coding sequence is TGTGCCAGCAGTTCCTCCAACAGGGTAGGGAGCAATCAGCCCCAGCATTTT. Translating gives CASSSSNRVGSNQPQHF.

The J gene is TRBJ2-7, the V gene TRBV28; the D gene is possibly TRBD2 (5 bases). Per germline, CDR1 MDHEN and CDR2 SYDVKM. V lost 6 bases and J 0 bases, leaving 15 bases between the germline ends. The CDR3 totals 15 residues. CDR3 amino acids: CASSLPRGPSYEQYF. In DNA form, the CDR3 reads TGTGCCAGCAGCTTGCCCCGGGGTCCCTCCTACGAGCAGTACTTC.

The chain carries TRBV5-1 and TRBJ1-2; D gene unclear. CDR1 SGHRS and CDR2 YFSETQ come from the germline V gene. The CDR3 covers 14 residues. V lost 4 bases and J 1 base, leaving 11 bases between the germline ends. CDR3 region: CASSVGENNYGYTF. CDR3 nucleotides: TGCGCCAGCAGCGTTGGAGAAAATAACTATGGCTACACCTTC.

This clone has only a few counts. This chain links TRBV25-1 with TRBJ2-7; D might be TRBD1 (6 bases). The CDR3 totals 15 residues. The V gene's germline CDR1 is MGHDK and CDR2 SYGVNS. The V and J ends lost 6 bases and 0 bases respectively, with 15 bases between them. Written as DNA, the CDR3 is TGTGCCAGCAGCACTTCCAGGGGTGGCTCCTACGAGCAGTACTTC. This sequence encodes CASSTSRGGSYEQYF.

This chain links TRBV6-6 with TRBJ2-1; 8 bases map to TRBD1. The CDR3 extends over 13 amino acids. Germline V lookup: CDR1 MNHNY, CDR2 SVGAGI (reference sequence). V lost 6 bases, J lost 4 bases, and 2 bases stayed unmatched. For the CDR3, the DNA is TGTGCCAGCAGGGGACAGGTTTACAATGAGCAGTTCTTC. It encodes CASRGQVYNEQFF.

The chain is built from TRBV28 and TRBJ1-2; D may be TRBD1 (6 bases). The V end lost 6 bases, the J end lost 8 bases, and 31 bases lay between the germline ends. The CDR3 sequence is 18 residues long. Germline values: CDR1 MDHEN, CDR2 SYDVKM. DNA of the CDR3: TGTGCCAGCAGCTCGTTGGACTTGAAGGGACATCTTGGGAAAGGCTACACCTTC. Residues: CASSSLDLKGHLGKGYTF.

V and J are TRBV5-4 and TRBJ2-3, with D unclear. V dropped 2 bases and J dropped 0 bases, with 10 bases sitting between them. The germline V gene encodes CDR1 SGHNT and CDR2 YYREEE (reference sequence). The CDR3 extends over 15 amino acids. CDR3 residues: CASSFRFSSTDTQYF. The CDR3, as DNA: TGTGCCAGCAGCTTCAGGTTCTCTAGCACAGATACGCAGTATTTT.

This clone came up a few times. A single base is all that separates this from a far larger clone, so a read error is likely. The CDR3 region is CSSSSDISGYTF. The DNA for the CDR3 is TGTTCCAGCAGCTCCGACATATCCGGCTACACCTTC. This chain connects TRBV7-6 to TRBJ1-2; D is unresolved. CDR1 and CDR2 (germline): SGHVS, FNYEAQ. CDR3 size: 12 residues.

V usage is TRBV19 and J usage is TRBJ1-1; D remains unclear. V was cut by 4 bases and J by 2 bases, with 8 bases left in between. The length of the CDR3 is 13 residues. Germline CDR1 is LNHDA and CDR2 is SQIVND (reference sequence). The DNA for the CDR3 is TGTGCCAGTAGTAGAGTACCAAACACTGAAGCTTTCTTT. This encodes CASSRVPNTEAFF.

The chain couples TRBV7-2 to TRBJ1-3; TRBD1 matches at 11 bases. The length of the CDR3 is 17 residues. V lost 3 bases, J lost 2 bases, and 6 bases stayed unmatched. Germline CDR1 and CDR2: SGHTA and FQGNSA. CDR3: CASSLDRGRTTGNTIYF. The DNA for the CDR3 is TGTGCCAGCAGCTTGGACAGGGGGCGTACTACTGGAAACACCATATATTTT.

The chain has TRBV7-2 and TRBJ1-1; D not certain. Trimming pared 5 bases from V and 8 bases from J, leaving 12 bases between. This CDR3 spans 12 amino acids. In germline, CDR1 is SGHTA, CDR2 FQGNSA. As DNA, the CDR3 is TGTGCCAGCAGCCCCGATACGAGGGAAGCTTTCTTT. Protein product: CASSPDTREAFF.

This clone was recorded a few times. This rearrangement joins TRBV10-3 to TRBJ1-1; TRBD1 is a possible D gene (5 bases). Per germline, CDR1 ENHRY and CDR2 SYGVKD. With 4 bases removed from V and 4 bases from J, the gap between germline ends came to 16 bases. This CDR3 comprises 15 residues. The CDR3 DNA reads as TGTGCCATCAGTGCGGACTCCGGGGGGGGCACTGAAGCTTTCTTT. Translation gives CAISADSGGGTEAFF.

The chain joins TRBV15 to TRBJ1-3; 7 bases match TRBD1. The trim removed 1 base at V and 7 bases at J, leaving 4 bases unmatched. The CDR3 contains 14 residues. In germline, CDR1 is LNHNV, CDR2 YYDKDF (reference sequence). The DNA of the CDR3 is TGTGCCACCAGCAGAGCGACAGGGCACAACACCATATATTTT. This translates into CATSRATGHNTIYF. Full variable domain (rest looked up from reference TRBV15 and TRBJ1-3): DAMVIQNPRYQVTQFGKPVTLSCSQTLNHNVMYWYQQKSSQAPKLLFHYYDKDFNNEADTPDNFQSRRPNTSFCFLDIRSPGLGDTAMYLCATSRATGHNTIYFGEGSWLTVV.

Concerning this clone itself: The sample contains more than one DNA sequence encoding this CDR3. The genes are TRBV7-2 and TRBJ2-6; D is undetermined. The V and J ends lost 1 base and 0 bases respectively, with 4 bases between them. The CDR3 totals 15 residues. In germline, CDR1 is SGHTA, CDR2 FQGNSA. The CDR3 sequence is CASSLGGSGANVLTF. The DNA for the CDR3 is TGTGCCAGCAGCTTAGGAGGCTCTGGGGCCAACGTCCTGACTTTC. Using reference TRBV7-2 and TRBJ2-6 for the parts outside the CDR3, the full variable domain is GAGVSQSPSNKVTEKGKDVELRCDPISGHTALYWYRQSLGQGLEFLIYFQGNSAPDKSGLPSDRFSAERTGGSVSTLTIQRTQQEDSAVYLCASSLGGSGANVLTFGAGSRLTVL.

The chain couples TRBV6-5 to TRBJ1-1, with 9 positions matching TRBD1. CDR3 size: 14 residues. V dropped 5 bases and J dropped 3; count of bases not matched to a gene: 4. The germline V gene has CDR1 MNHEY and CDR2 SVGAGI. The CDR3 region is CASSERTGDTEAFF. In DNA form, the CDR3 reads TGTGCCAGCAGTGAAAGGACAGGGGACACTGAAGCTTTCTTT.

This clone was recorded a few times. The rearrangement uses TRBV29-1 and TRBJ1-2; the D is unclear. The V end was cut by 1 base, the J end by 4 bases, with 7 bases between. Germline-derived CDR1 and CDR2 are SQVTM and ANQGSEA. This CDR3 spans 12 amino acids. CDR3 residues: CSVEGAAYGYTF. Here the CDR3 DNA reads TGCAGCGTTGAAGGGGCAGCCTATGGCTACACCTTC.

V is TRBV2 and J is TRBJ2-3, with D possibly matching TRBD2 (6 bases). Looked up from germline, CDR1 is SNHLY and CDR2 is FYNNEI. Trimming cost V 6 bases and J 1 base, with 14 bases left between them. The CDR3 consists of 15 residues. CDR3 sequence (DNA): TGTGCCAGCAGGCCCGGGGGTGCGGGCACAGATACGCAGTATTTT. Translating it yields CASRPGGAGTDTQYF.

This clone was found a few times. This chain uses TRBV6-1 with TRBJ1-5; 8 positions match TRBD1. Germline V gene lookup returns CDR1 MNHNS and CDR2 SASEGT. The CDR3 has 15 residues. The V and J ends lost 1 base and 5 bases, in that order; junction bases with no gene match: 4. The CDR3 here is CASSEGPGGDQPQHF. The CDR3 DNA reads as TGTGCCAGCAGTGAAGGGCCAGGGGGCGATCAGCCCCAGCATTTT.

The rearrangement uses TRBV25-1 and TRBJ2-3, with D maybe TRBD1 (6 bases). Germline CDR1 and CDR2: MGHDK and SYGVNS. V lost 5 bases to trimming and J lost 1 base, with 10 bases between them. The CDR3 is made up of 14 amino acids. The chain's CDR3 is CASSPGARTDTQYF. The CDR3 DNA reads TGTGCCAGCAGTCCAGGGGCCCGCACAGATACGCAGTATTTT.

The CDR3 reads CASSIGEGYEQYF. Written as DNA, the CDR3 is TGTGCCAGTAGTATAGGGGAGGGCTACGAGCAGTACTTC. The chain combines TRBV19 with TRBJ2-7, with 7 bases aligning to TRBD2. The CDR3 totals 13 residues. Germline V CDR1 and CDR2: LNHDA, SQIVND (reference sequence). V lost 1 base and J lost 3; bases outside the gene matches: 0.

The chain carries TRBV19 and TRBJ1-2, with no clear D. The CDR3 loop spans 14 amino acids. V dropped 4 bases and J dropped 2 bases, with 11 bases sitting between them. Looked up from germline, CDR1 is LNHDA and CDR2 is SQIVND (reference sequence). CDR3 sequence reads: CASSTPGVNYGYTF. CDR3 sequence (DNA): TGTGCCAGTAGTACTCCGGGAGTCAACTATGGCTACACCTTC.

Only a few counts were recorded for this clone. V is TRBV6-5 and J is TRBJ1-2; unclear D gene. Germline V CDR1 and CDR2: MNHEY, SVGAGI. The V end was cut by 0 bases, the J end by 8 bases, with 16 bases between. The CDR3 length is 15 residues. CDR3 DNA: TGTGCCAGCAGTTACTCGGGTGGACGTGGGGAGGGCTACACCTTC. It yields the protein CASSYSGGRGEGYTF.

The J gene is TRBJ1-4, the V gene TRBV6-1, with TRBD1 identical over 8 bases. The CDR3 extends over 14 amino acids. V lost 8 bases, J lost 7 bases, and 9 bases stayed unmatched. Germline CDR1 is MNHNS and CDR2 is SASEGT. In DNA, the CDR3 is TGTGCCAGCGCGATACAGGGGGTCGGTGAAAAACTGTTTTTT. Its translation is CASAIQGVGEKLFF.

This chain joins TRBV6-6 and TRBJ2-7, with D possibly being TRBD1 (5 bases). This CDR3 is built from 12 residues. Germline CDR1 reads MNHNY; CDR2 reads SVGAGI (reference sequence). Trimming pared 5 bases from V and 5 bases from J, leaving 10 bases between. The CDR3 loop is CASSRTFDEQYF. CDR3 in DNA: TGTGCCAGCAGTCGGACATTTGACGAGCAGTACTTC.

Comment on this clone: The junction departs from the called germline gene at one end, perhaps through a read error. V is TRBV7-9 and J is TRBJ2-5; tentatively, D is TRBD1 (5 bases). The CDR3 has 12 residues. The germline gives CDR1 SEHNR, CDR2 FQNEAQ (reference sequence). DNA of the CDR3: TGTTCCAGCAGGGCAGGACAAGAGACCCAGTACTTC. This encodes CSSRAGQETQYF.